This entry features one T cell receptor (beta chain) sequence. Its antigen is still unknown. For the second PCR, which ran for about 7 to 12 cycles, a sample-barcoded 5' primer and a J-beta primer mix were used. Each TCR beta cDNA got a 12-nucleotide random molecular identifier. From the 5' RACE reads, TCRdb called clonotypes with MiXCR, one entry per CDR3 protein. This table holds around 1,500,000 distinct CDR3 sequences, 42% found once. This record comes from a study of blood T cells in healthy people across ages. Findings and caveats of the study: With age, beta diversity per million T cells declined roughly linearly, significantly by 40.

The CDR3 is 15 amino acids. Germline V lookup: CDR1 SGDLS, CDR2 YYNGEE. The material sequenced was blood. This receptor was identified in a woman under 30 in good health. The gene calls are TRBV9 and TRBJ2-1; D unresolved. The assigned J gene may be wrong: the sequence end matches TRBJ2-7 better. CDR3 sequence reads: CASSVVGNTYNEQYF. DNA of the CDR3: TGTGCCAGCAGCGTAGTCGGTAATACCTACAATGAGCAGTACTTC.